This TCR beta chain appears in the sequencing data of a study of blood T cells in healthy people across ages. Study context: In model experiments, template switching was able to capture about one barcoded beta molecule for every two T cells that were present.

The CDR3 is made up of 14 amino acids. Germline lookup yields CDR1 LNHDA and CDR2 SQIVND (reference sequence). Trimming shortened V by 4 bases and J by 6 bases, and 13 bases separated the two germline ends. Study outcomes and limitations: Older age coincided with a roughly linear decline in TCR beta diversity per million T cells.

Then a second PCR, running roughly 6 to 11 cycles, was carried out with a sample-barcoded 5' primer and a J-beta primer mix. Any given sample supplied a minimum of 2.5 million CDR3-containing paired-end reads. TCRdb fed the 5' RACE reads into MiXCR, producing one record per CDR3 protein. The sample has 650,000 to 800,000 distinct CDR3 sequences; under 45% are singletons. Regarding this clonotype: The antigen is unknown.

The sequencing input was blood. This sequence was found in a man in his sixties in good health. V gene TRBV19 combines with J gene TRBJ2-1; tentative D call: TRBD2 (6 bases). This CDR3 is CASSRGDGFNEQFF. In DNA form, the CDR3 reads TGTGCCAGTAGTAGGGGGGACGGATTCAATGAGCAGTTCTTC.